A selection of T cell receptor beta chains follows, all from one sample in a study of blood T cell repertoires in COVID-19. Only in-frame clones appear in the TCRdb table, and some are missing; sequencing was by immunoSEQ multiplex PCR. Among about 280,000 clones listed, approximately 83% were seen once. Sequencing was done on a sample of peripheral blood. These receptors came from a woman aged 70 to 79 with acute or convalescent COVID-19. Each CDR3 is given with its conserved first and last residue.

v_call cdr3_aa
TRBV13 CASSYRQGITDTQYF
TRBV5-1 CASSLGDRVEKLFF
TRBV7-7 CASSSLGTGGETQYF
TRBV4-2 CASSQDPQGYTDTQYF
TRBV14 CASSQSTSRAVYGYTF
TRBV3-1/TRBV3-2 CASSQTIPKTGYGYTF
TRBV11-2 CASSTGQGQSPLHF
TRBV20-1 CSASDRGGYTF
TRBV19 CASTLGQTGNTIYF
TRBV30 CAWRQRFGGLNTEAFF
TRBV11-3 CASSLKGEDTDTQYF
TRBV3-1/TRBV3-2 CASSQAGLPPTDTQYF
TRBV7-8 CASSPWTGGPGTEAFF
TRBV5-4 CASSLGRGGYYGYTF
TRBV2 CASIQDRPRNEQFF
TRBV5-1 CASSPKPAGGGYEQFF
TRBV6-5 CASRLTHEQYF
TRBV20-1 CSASKRELTGELFF
TRBV5-1 CASSLSRGDLQFF
TRBV7-7 CASSPGRGTRGNTIYF
TRBV5-6 CASSRGGEAFF
TRBV24-1 CATSDPRDQFETQYF
TRBV6-6 CASSPTGTVNEQFF
TRBV5-1 CASSTGQVGEAFF
TRBV5-1 CASSLALGGGAQETQYF
TRBV5-8 CASSFTGHGYEQYF
TRBV9 CASSVAGGQSKNIQYF
TRBV6-5 CASSSRDREQLVLTF
TRBV9 CASSPGTGNYGYTF
TRBV4-1 CASSRQGRDNQPQHF
TRBV7-9 CASSPTENFYEQYF
TRBV11-2 CASSLDGAAYTQYF
TRBV13 CASSSTRSGYTF
TRBV6-5 CASGAPSPSEAFF
TRBV3-1/TRBV3-2 CASSQVPLVRHF
TRBV2 CASSVTDSVNSPLHF
TRBV5-1 CASSLGTGGSEKLFF
TRBV29-1 CSVTPGLALETQYF
TRBV5-1 CASSFGEGATEAFF
TRBV5-5 CASRRQPNGSPLHF
TRBV15 CATSVGSLSNQPQHF
TRBV5-1 CASSLLRLEGAFF
TRBV10-1 CASSPGQGSVDEQYF